This TCR beta chain emerged from a study of identical twins. The study's findings and limits: With beta out-of-frame sequences, excess sharing by twins was weaker. Out-of-frame alpha sequences shared by twins showed excess low generation probability.

Template switching supplied a universal primer site; unique molecular identifiers were carried on the cDNA. TCRdb fed the 5' RACE reads into MiXCR, producing one record per CDR3 protein. The sample carries 750,000 to 950,000 distinct CDR3 sequences, roughly an eighth recorded once. Regarding this clonotype: Its target is not known.

The CDR3 sequence is 13 residues long. The V segment lost 6 bases and the J segment 5 bases; nucleotides outside the gene matches: 4. In germline, CDR1 is DFQATT, CDR2 SNEGSKA (reference sequence). This sample was also put to use in a study of yellow fever vaccine responses in identical twins. That work adds: Reportedly, twins showed a vaccine T cell response that looked partly convergent and partly personalized.

Material for sequencing was PBMCs. The chain carries TRBV20-1 and TRBJ2-7; 13 bases align to TRBD2. The sequence came from a woman aged 18-30 years in good health. The CDR3 sequence is CSAGLAGVHEQYF. CDR3 coding DNA: TGCAGTGCCGGACTAGCGGGAGTCCACGAGCAGTACTTC.